The source of this TCR beta chain is a study of radiotherapy plus CTLA-4 blockade in lung cancer. Enrolled patients, whose metastatic non-small-cell lung cancer was chemo-refractory, received focal radiation plus CTLA-4 blockade with ipilimumab. The table came from immunoSEQ multiplex PCR; TCRdb's copy has only in-frame clones and leaves some out. The sample consists of 70,000 to 90,000 clones, approximately 80% of them appearing once. Trimming pared 0 bases from V and 5 bases from J, leaving 14 bases between. The CDR3 runs 15 residues. Germline assignment: CDR1 SGHAT and CDR2 FQNNGV. Study outcomes and limitations: Following radiotherapy plus ipilimumab, tumor-derived TCR clones expanded in the blood.

This clone was observed a few times. No antigen is known for it. The source is a human donor with non-small cell lung cancer who had a complete response to radiotherapy plus ipilimumab. The V and J genes are TRBV11-2 and TRBJ2-7, with D perhaps TRBD1 (5 bases). Sequenced material: peripheral blood, taken from a patient treated with radiotherapy plus ipilimumab. CDR3 sequence reads: CASSLDRLGVDEQYF. The CDR3 DNA is TGTGCCAGCAGCTTAGATAGGTTAGGGGTGGACGAGCAGTACTTC.